Following are 30 T cell receptor beta chains from one sample sequenced in a study of T cells after yellow fever vaccination. MiXCR was run by TCRdb on the 5' RACE reads, yielding one entry per CDR3 protein. The data show hundreds of thousands of distinct CDR3 sequences, just over 20% seen once. The sequences come from PBMCs, collected approximately 22 days after the first yellow fever vaccination. Receptors were obtained from a man between 18 and 35 years old who received the YFV17D yellow fever vaccine.

This clonotype was observed many times. The rearrangement links TRBV15 to TRBJ2-5, with 11 bases lining up with TRBD2. This CDR3 comprises 15 residues. V was pared by 5 bases and J by 1 base, with 3 bases of the junction left unmatched. Germline values: CDR1 LNHNV, CDR2 YYDKDF (reference sequence). DNA for the CDR3: TGTGCCACCAGCCCTGGACTAGCGGGCCAAGAGACCCAGTACTTC. Amino acids: CATSPGLAGQETQYF.

There are a few counts of this clonotype. The CDR3 region has the DNA TGTGCCAGCAGCTTCCAGGGGCGCGTCGAACGCGGCTACACCTTC. Residues: CASSFQGRVERGYTF. The chain is built from TRBV5-4 and TRBJ1-2, with TRBD1 as a possible D gene (6 bases). Germline V gives CDR1 SGHNT, CDR2 YYREEE (reference sequence). V was pared by 2 bases and J by 8 bases, with 19 bases between. The CDR3 sequence is 15 residues long.

This clonotype showed up just a few times. The chain recombines TRBV5-1 with TRBJ2-7; D remains ambiguous. With 9 bases removed from V and 11 bases from J, the gap between germline ends came to 9 bases. The CDR3 is 8 amino acids. The germline V gene has CDR1 SGHRS and CDR2 YFSETQ. CDR3 sequence reads: CATDKEYV. CDR3 nucleotide sequence: TGCGCCACAGACAAGGAGTACGTC.

J is TRBJ2-3 and V is TRBV2, with D perhaps TRBD2 (5 bases). The germline CDR1 and CDR2 sequences are SNHLY and FYNNEI. The CDR3 is made up of 11 amino acids. V dropped 3 bases and J dropped 9 bases, with 7 bases sitting between them. The CDR3 region is CASSDEGTQYF. DNA for the CDR3: TGTGCCAGCAGTGATGAGGGCACGCAGTATTTT. The entire variable domain, with the rest obtained from reference TRBV2 and TRBJ2-3, is as follows: EPEVTQTPSHQVTQMGQEVILRCVPISNHLYFYWYRQILGQKVEFLVSFYNNEISEKSEIFDDQFSVERPDGSNFTLKIRSTKLEDSAMYFCASSDEGTQYFGPGTRLTVL.

This clonotype was detected ten times or more. The V and J genes are TRBV6-4 and TRBJ2-2, with TRBD2 matching 9 bases. The germline gives CDR1 MRHNA, CDR2 SNTAGT. J lost 3 bases, V lost 4 bases, and 0 bases had no gene match. The CDR3 contains 14 residues. CDR3 DNA sequence: TGTGCCAGCAGTGCTAGCGGGGACACCGGGGAGCTGTTTTTT. Translating gives CASSASGDTGELFF.

This clonotype was detected many times. The chain has TRBV5-1 and TRBJ2-1, with 7 bases aligning to TRBD2. Losses at the gene ends were 2 bases for V and 9 bases for J; bases not matched to a gene: 5. Germline V lookup: CDR1 SGHRS, CDR2 YFSETQ. This CDR3 is built from 13 residues. CDR3 sequence: CASSFEAGTEQFF. As DNA, the CDR3 is TGCGCCAGCAGCTTCGAAGCGGGGACTGAGCAGTTCTTC.

Concerning this clonotype itself: Likely a read error: the CDR3 ends without its conserved phenylalanine or tryptophan. This chain connects TRBV6-5 to TRBJ2-7, with D possibly being TRBD1 (6 bases). The germline V gene encodes CDR1 MNHEY and CDR2 SVGAGI. CDR3 size: 15 residues. Trimming removed 4 bases at V and 4 bases at J, with 17 bases between. CDR3 sequence: CASSSYPRGTYEQYC. The CDR3 DNA reads TGTGCCAGCAGTTCCTACCCCAGGGGAACTTACGAGCAGTACTGC.

The V gene is TRBV27, the J gene TRBJ2-5; no firm D call. The CDR3 extends over 14 amino acids. The germline CDR1 and CDR2 sequences are MNHEY and SMNVEV (reference sequence). The ends were cut back, 0 bases at V and 2 bases at J, with 7 bases in the middle. The CDR3 bases are TGTGCCAGCAGTTTATCAGCAGGACAAGAGACCCAGTACTTC. It translates to CASSLSAGQETQYF.

This clonotype turned up a few times. V usage is TRBV7-9 and J usage is TRBJ2-7; either TRBD1 or TRBD2 may fit D (5 bases each). The CDR3 consists of 15 residues. The germline V and J ends were trimmed by 3 bases and 4 bases, with 16 bases remaining between them. Germline V gene data show CDR1 as SEHNR and CDR2 as FQNEAQ (reference sequence). Here the CDR3 DNA reads TGTGCCAGCAGCTTCGGGGTACAGGCCGAGTACGAGCAGTACTTC. Translating gives CASSFGVQAEYEQYF.

The sample holds a few counts of this clonotype. The J gene is TRBJ2-3, the V gene TRBV5-6; D is undetermined. Germline V lookup: CDR1 SGHDT, CDR2 YYEEEE. Trimming took off 2 bases at V and 10 bases at J, with 14 bases between the two ends. The CDR3 has 13 residues. CDR3 region: CASSLPWGSAQYF. CDR3 nucleotide sequence: TGTGCCAGCAGCTTACCTTGGGGAAGTGCGCAGTATTTT. Full variable domain (rest looked up from reference TRBV5-6 and TRBJ2-3): DAGVTQSPTHLIKTRGQQVTLRCSPKSGHDTVSWYQQALGQGPQFIFQYYEEEERQRGNFPDRFSGHQFPNYSSELNVNALLLGDSALYLCASSLPWGSAQYFGPGTRLTVL.

This clonotype has only a few counts. The gene calls are TRBV5-1 and TRBJ2-1, with 8 bases fitting TRBD1. The V and J ends lost 8 bases and 1 base, in that order; junction bases with no gene match: 5. CDR1 and CDR2 (germline): SGHRS, YFSETQ. The CDR3 consists of 14 residues. This CDR3 reads CARSRDRSYNEQFF. The CDR3 nucleotides read TGCGCCAGGAGCCGGGACAGGTCCTACAATGAGCAGTTCTTC.

The chain has TRBV5-1 and TRBJ2-1; 7 nucleotides line up with TRBD2. The germline V gene has CDR1 SGHRS and CDR2 YFSETQ. The V and J ends lost 0 bases and 4 bases, in that order; junction bases with no gene match: 4. The CDR3 sequence is 15 residues long. In DNA form, the CDR3 reads TGCGCCAGCAGCTTGGGAGGACTAGAATACAATGAGCAGTTCTTC. Encoded protein: CASSLGGLEYNEQFF.

The rearrangement uses TRBV7-2 and TRBJ2-5; D may be TRBD1 or TRBD2 (5 bases each). There are 15 residues in the CDR3. Germline V gene sequence: CDR1 SGHTA, CDR2 FQGNSA. The V end was cut by 5 bases, the J end by 2 bases, with 15 bases between. CDR3 loop: CASSRGPLYQETQYF. CDR3 DNA: TGTGCCAGCAGCCGGGGCCCCCTATATCAAGAGACCCAGTACTTC.

The V gene is TRBV28, the J gene TRBJ2-1; no clear D gene. Trimming shortened V by 6 bases and J by 6 bases, and 12 bases separated the two germline ends. Germline V gene lookup returns CDR1 MDHEN and CDR2 SYDVKM. The CDR3 spans 13 residues. Written as DNA, the CDR3 is TGTGCCAGCAGGTTCCCGCTCAGCAATGAGCAGTTCTTC. Translated: CASRFPLSNEQFF.

The chain carries TRBV5-4 and TRBJ1-6; TRBD1 aligns across 7 bases. The V gene's germline CDR1 is SGHNT and CDR2 YYREEE (reference sequence). The length of the CDR3 is 14 residues. V lost 1 base to trimming and J lost 12 bases; unmatched junction nucleotides: 7. The CDR3 reads CASSLNRGAKPLHF. CDR3 coding DNA: TGTGCCAGCAGCTTGAACAGGGGCGCGAAACCCCTCCACTTT.

This clonotype was counted between two and nine times. This chain joins TRBV11-2 and TRBJ2-3; 7 nucleotides align to TRBD2. From germline, CDR1 is SGHAT and CDR2 FQNNGV. This CDR3 spans 16 amino acids. With 5 bases clipped from V and 4 bases from J, the junction kept 12 bases outside the gene matches. CDR3 coding DNA: TGTGCCAGCAGCCCCACGGTCGGGGGGAGGTCAGATACGCAGTATTTT. The encoded protein is CASSPTVGGRSDTQYF.

The table lists this clonotype with many counts. J is TRBJ1-2 and V is TRBV9, with D possibly being TRBD1 (5 bases). Per the germline V gene, CDR1 is SGDLS and CDR2 is YYNGEE. The CDR3 length is 14 residues. The ends were cut back, 3 bases at V and 9 bases at J, with 18 bases in the middle. The CDR3 is CASSASGTSDSYTF. In nucleotides, the CDR3 is TGTGCCAGCAGCGCTTCCGGGACCTCCGATAGCTACACCTTC. The full variable domain, in which reference TRBV9 and TRBJ1-2 provide the parts outside the CDR3, is DSGVTQTPKHLITATGQRVTLRCSPRSGDLSVYWYQQSLDQGLQFLIQYYNGEERAKGNILERFSAQQFPDLHSELNLSSLELGDSALYFCASSASGTSDSYTFGSGTRLTVV.

The rearrangement joins TRBV10-3 to TRBJ2-1, with 7 bases fitting TRBD1. Germline loops: CDR1 ENHRY, CDR2 SYGVKD. V lost 10 bases, J lost 6 bases, and 9 bases stayed unmatched. The CDR3 sequence is 13 residues long. CDR3 sequence: CASYRDRGNEQFF. DNA of the CDR3: TGTGCCAGCTACCGGGACAGAGGCAATGAGCAGTTCTTC.

This clonotype was detected a few times. The V call is TRBV20-1, the J call TRBJ1-4, with 8 bases fitting TRBD1. V gave up 5 bases and J gave up 3 bases; unmatched junction bases: 5. Germline CDR1 is DFQATT and CDR2 is SNEGSKA (reference sequence). The CDR3 totals 14 residues. The CDR3 is CSAGTGGANEKLFF. In DNA, the CDR3 is TGCAGTGCTGGTACAGGGGGGGCTAATGAAAAACTGTTTTTT.

This chain's CDR3 is CASSRVRGGNSPLHF. Written as DNA, the CDR3 is TGCGCCAGCAGTCGGGTCCGGGGGGGTAATTCACCCCTCCACTTT. The chain links TRBV4-3 to TRBJ1-6; weak D call: TRBD1 (5 bases). The V end lost 6 bases, the J end lost 6 bases, and 15 bases lay between the germline ends. This CDR3 region has 15 residues. Germline V gene data show CDR1 as LGHNA and CDR2 as YSLEER.

The rearrangement links TRBV18 to TRBJ1-5, with 10 bases fitting TRBD1. V was clipped by 6 bases and J by 1 base; unmatched bases: 0. Looked up from germline, CDR1 is KGHSH and CDR2 is LQKENI. This CDR3 comprises 14 residues. For the CDR3, the DNA is TGTGCCAGCTCGGGACAGGGGAGCAATCAGCCCCAGCATTTT. Residues: CASSGQGSNQPQHF.

The rearrangement links TRBV7-2 to TRBJ1-3; D unclear. Germline V gene data show CDR1 as SGHTA and CDR2 as FQGNSA. The CDR3 totals 15 residues. V was pared by 3 bases and J by 1 base, with 10 bases between. CDR3 loop: CASSFQLRSGNTIYF. The CDR3 DNA follows: TGTGCCAGCAGCTTTCAGTTACGATCTGGAAACACCATATATTTT.

The chain carries TRBV11-2 and TRBJ1-1; no firm D call. The V gene's germline CDR1 is SGHAT and CDR2 FQNNGV. This CDR3 region has 13 residues. Trimming left V 1 base short and J 2 bases short, with 5 bases between. The CDR3 loop reads CASSLVINTEAFF. CDR3 coding DNA: TGTGCCAGCAGCTTAGTAATTAACACTGAAGCTTTCTTT.

The CDR3 coding sequence is TGTGCCAGCAGCTCACCAAAAACTGGGGCCAACGTCCTGACTTTC. It codes for CASSSPKTGANVLTF. The chain links TRBV7-9 to TRBJ2-6; D unclear. This CDR3 comprises 15 residues. The germline V gene has CDR1 SEHNR and CDR2 FQNEAQ (reference sequence). Trimming left V 4 bases short and J 2 bases short, with 9 bases between.

This clonotype was seen ten or more times. J is TRBJ2-5 and V is TRBV5-1; 7 nucleotides align to TRBD1. V lost 0 bases and J lost 3; bases outside the gene matches: 2. Per the germline V gene, CDR1 is SGHRS and CDR2 is YFSETQ. The CDR3 loop spans 14 amino acids. The CDR3 region has the DNA TGCGCCAGCAGCTTGGGACAGGGAAAAGAGACCCAGTACTTC. Protein product: CASSLGQGKETQYF.

V is TRBV28 and J is TRBJ2-6; 7 bases line up with TRBD1. This CDR3 spans 19 amino acids. Unmatched junction bases numbered 9, after V lost 1 base and J lost 0 bases. Per the germline V gene, CDR1 is MDHEN and CDR2 is SYDVKM. The CDR3, as DNA: TGTGCCAGCAGTTTATTCCACTTAGGGGGCCGCTCTGGGGCCAACGTCCTGACTTTC. This codes for CASSLFHLGGRSGANVLTF.

The CDR3 here is CASSPYGNTGELFF. The CDR3, as DNA: TGTGCCAGCAGCCCCTATGGAAACACCGGGGAGCTGTTTTTT. This chain uses TRBV6-5 with TRBJ2-2; D is unclear. With 6 bases removed from V and 2 bases from J, the gap between germline ends came to 10 bases. Looked up from germline, CDR1 is MNHEY and CDR2 is SVGAGI. The CDR3 loop spans 14 amino acids.

This clonotype was counted only a few times. The chain links TRBV21-1 to TRBJ1-4. TRBV21-1 is marked as a pseudogene. The CDR3 runs 14 residues. CDR3 region: CASTRLGTNEKLFF. CDR3 nucleotide sequence: TGTGCCAGCACCCGACTGGGTACTAATGAAAAACTGTTTTTT.

The rearrangement joins TRBV7-6 to TRBJ1-1; the match to TRBD1 covers 9 bases. The J segment lost 5 bases and the V segment lost 5 bases, leaving 6 bases of the junction unmatched. The CDR3 has 14 amino acids. CDR1 and CDR2 (germline): SGHVS, FNYEAQ. The CDR3 nucleotides are TGTGCCAGCAGCCGAACAGGGGGCGGAACTGAAGCTTTCTTT. Protein: CASSRTGGGTEAFF. Looking up the rest from reference TRBV7-6 and TRBJ1-1 gives the full variable domain: GAGVSQSPRYKVTKRGQDVALRCDPISGHVSLYWYRQALGQGPEFLTYFNYEAQQDKSGLPNDRFSAERPEGSISTLTIQRTEQRDSAMYRCASSRTGGGTEAFFGQGTRLTVV.

The chain's CDR3 is CASSPSSSSSGANVLTF. DNA for the CDR3: TGTGCCAGCAGCCCGTCCTCCTCCTCCTCTGGGGCCAACGTCCTGACTTTC. The V and J genes are TRBV7-2 and TRBJ2-6; no reliable D call. There are 17 residues in the CDR3. Trimming took off 5 bases at V and 0 bases at J, with 14 bases between the two ends. The germline CDR1 and CDR2 sequences are SGHTA and FQGNSA.